Following are 21 T cell receptor beta chains from one sample sequenced in a study of cytomegalovirus exposure and HLA in healthy donors. 13 Jbeta primers and 60 Vbeta primers were used for the PCR. The method was immunoSEQ multiplex PCR; TCRdb's version includes in-frame clones alone and lacks a portion of them. The listing contains some 48,000 clones. The specimen was PBMCs. Receptors originate from a male donor in good health and CMV-seropositive.

This rearrangement joins TRBV4-2 to TRBJ1-1, with 7 bases matching TRBD1. The CDR3 sequence is 16 residues long. After removal of 4 bases from V and 5 bases from J, the junction contained 13 bases not matched to a gene. Germline V lookup: CDR1 LGHNA, CDR2 YNFKEQ. The CDR3 region is CASSRGTGERGTEAFF. CDR3 coding DNA: TGTGCCAGCAGCCGGGGAACAGGGGAAAGAGGGACTGAAGCTTTCTTT.

The V gene is TRBV28, the J gene TRBJ2-7; D is perhaps TRBD1 (6 bases). Looked up from germline, CDR1 is MDHEN and CDR2 is SYDVKM. V shed 6 bases and J shed 3 bases, with 12 bases lying between them. This CDR3 region has 13 residues. CDR3 in DNA: TGTGCCAGCAGGGGGGCCTTTCTCTACGAGCAGTACTTC. It codes for CASRGAFLYEQYF.

The V call is TRBV28, the J call TRBJ1-2; 7 bases line up with TRBD1. The CDR3 spans 14 residues. Germline CDR1 and CDR2: MDHEN and SYDVKM. J lost 8 bases, V lost 4 bases, and 10 bases had no gene match. The CDR3 bases are TGTGCCAGCAGTTACTTGCAGGGGGTAGGAGGCTACACCTTC. Translation gives CASSYLQGVGGYTF.

The rearrangement joins TRBV9 to TRBJ1-1; no clear D gene. Germline CDR1 and CDR2: SGDLS and YYNGEE. CDR3 length equals 14 residues. Trimming stripped 1 base from V and 4 bases from J, with 11 bases between. CDR3 in DNA: TGTGCCAGCAGCGTAAAGGGAGGATTCACTGAAGCTTTCTTT. It is translated as CASSVKGGFTEAFF. Looking up the rest from reference TRBV9 and TRBJ1-1 gives the full variable domain: DSGVTQTPKHLITATGQRVTLRCSPRSGDLSVYWYQQSLDQGLQFLIQYYNGEERAKGNILERFSAQQFPDLHSELNLSSLELGDSALYFCASSVKGGFTEAFFGQGTRLTVV.

The chain joins TRBV7-9 to TRBJ1-3; the D is unclear. Trimming removed 5 bases from V and 2 bases from J, with 7 bases in between. CDR3 length: 13 residues. CDR1 is SEHNR and CDR2 is FQNEAQ in the germline V gene (reference sequence). CDR3 residues: CASSPGAGNTIYF. In nucleotides, the CDR3 is TGTGCCAGCAGCCCCGGGGCTGGAAACACCATATATTTT.

The chain links TRBV6-5 to TRBJ1-3, with TRBD1 as a possible D gene (6 bases). This CDR3 has 14 amino acids. V was trimmed by 7 bases and J by 4 bases, leaving 14 bases between them. Germline V gene lookup returns CDR1 MNHEY and CDR2 SVGAGI. The CDR3 nucleotides read TGTGCCAGCAACCCTACAGGGAACGGAAACACCATATATTTT. This sequence encodes CASNPTGNGNTIYF.

The chain carries TRBV15 and TRBJ1-3; tentatively, D is TRBD1 (6 bases). Per the germline V gene, CDR1 is LNHNV and CDR2 is YYDKDF (reference sequence). Deletions cut 5 bases from V and 0 bases from J, with 14 bases between. The CDR3 is 16 amino acids. CDR3 protein: CATSEGHPSSGNTIYF. Here the CDR3 DNA reads TGTGCCACCAGCGAGGGACACCCTAGCTCTGGAAACACCATATATTTT.

V gene TRBV4-1 combines with J gene TRBJ2-7, with 8 positions matching TRBD2. Looked up from germline, CDR1 is MGHRA and CDR2 is YSYEKL. V lost 4 bases to trimming and J lost 0 bases; unmatched junction nucleotides: 2. The length of the CDR3 is 14 residues. The CDR3, as DNA: TGCGCCAGCAGCCTCGGGGGGGTCTCCTACGAGCAGTACTTC. It specifies CASSLGGVSYEQYF.

The CDR3 is CASSSDRNLAKNIQYF. CDR3 DNA sequence: TGTGCCAGCAGTTCGGACAGAAACTTAGCCAAAAACATTCAGTACTTC. V gene TRBV28 combines with J gene TRBJ2-4, with a tentative D call TRBD1 (6 bases). The V end lost 4 bases, the J end lost 0 bases, and 13 bases lay between the germline ends. CDR1 and CDR2 (germline): MDHEN, SYDVKM. The CDR3 runs to 16 residues. The full variable domain, rest sourced from reference TRBV28 and TRBJ2-4, is DVKVTQSSRYLVKRTGEKVFLECVQDMDHENMFWYRQDPGLGLRLIYFSYDVKMKEKGDIPEGYSVSREKKERFSLILESASTNQTSMYLCASSSDRNLAKNIQYFGAGTRLSVL.

This sequence joins TRBV7-3 and TRBJ1-1; D not resolved. The germline V gene has CDR1 SGHTA and CDR2 FQGTGA. The CDR3 loop spans 14 amino acids. V lost 2 bases, J lost 7 bases, and 14 bases lay in between. The CDR3 sequence: CASSLRGPPGEAFF. Here the CDR3 DNA reads TGTGCCAGCAGCTTACGCGGCCCCCCGGGTGAAGCTTTCTTT.

The rearrangement links TRBV5-3 to TRBJ2-3; TRBD2 agrees at 12 bases. Being an ORF, TRBV5-3 has a function that is uncertain. The CDR3 is 16 amino acids. After removal of 4 bases from V and 5 bases from J, the junction contained 8 bases not matched to a gene. The CDR3 bases are TGTGCCAGAAGCCCCCCGACTAGCGGGGGAGTAGATACGCAGTATTTT. As protein: CARSPPTSGGVDTQYF.

The chain is built from TRBV6-1 and TRBJ1-3; 8 bases are a match to TRBD1. CDR3 length equals 15 residues. V gave up 7 bases and J gave up 3 bases; unmatched junction bases: 8. CDR1 and CDR2 (germline): MNHNS, SASEGT. For the CDR3, the DNA is TGTGCCAGCACTGGACAGGGAAACGGTGGAAACACCATATATTTT. Its protein is CASTGQGNGGNTIYF.

The chain has TRBV10-3 and TRBJ2-5; the match to TRBD2 covers 12 bases. The CDR3 runs to 17 residues. CDR1 is ENHRY, CDR2 SYGVKD, per germline. Trimming at V came to 3 bases and at J to 5 bases, leaving 10 bases not matched to a gene. The CDR3 bases are TGTGCCATCAGTGATAGCGCTAGCGGGGGGGCCGGGGAGACCCAGTACTTC. Amino acid sequence: CAISDSASGGAGETQYF.

The chain couples TRBV1 to TRBJ2-7; TRBD1 reflects the table's D call only, with no check against the DNA. TRBV1 is described as a pseudogene. The CDR3 runs to 16 residues. The CDR3 nucleotides read TGCACCAGCAGCCAAGATGCAGGGACAGGGTTTTACGAGCAGTACTTC. Residues: CTSSQDAGTGFYEQYF.

The chain links TRBV28 to TRBJ1-1, with D possibly matching TRBD1 (5 bases). The germline V gene has CDR1 MDHEN and CDR2 SYDVKM. V was trimmed by 5 bases and J by 5 bases, leaving 15 bases between them. The CDR3 covers 14 residues. CDR3 bases: TGTGCCAGCAGTGGGGGGACCCTGGGAACTGAAGCTTTCTTT. This codes for CASSGGTLGTEAFF.

CDR3 DNA sequence: TGTGCCAGCACTCCCCAGGGGGGATACTATGGCTACACCTTC. This gives the protein CASTPQGGYYGYTF. V usage is TRBV27 and J usage is TRBJ1-2; TRBD1 matches 7 bases. CDR1 is MNHEY, CDR2 SMNVEV, per germline (reference sequence). CDR3 length equals 14 residues. The trim removed 7 bases at V and 3 bases at J, leaving 8 bases unmatched.

The chain links TRBV19 to TRBJ2-3; 10 bases fit TRBD2. Germline values: CDR1 LNHDA, CDR2 SQIVND (reference sequence). V trimming: 6 bases; J trimming: 0 bases; junction bases outside the gene matches: 9. This CDR3 spans 17 amino acids. The CDR3 bases are TGTGCCAGTAGAGGAGGGTCGGGACTAGCGAGCACAGATACGCAGTATTTT. It is translated as CASRGGSGLASTDTQYF.

CDR3 amino acids: CASSHPGLAGLDEQFF. The CDR3 bases are TGCGCCAGCAGCCACCCCGGACTAGCGGGGTTAGATGAGCAGTTCTTC. V is TRBV5-1 and J is TRBJ2-1; the match to TRBD2 covers 12 bases. J gave up 8 bases and V 4 bases, and 10 bases lay outside the gene matches. The CDR3 runs 16 residues. The germline CDR1 and CDR2 sequences are SGHRS and YFSETQ.

The V call is TRBV5-6, the J call TRBJ2-3, with TRBD2 matching over 9 bases. This CDR3 spans 15 amino acids. CDR1 is SGHDT, CDR2 YYEEEE, per germline. The V and J ends lost 2 bases and 2 bases, in that order; junction bases with no gene match: 3. The CDR3 sequence is CASSFGGGATDTQYF. The CDR3 nucleotides are TGTGCCAGCAGCTTTGGCGGGGGGGCCACAGATACGCAGTATTTT.

The J gene is TRBJ2-7, the V gene TRBV6-1, with 7 bases matching TRBD1. This CDR3 contains 15 residues. The germline V gene has CDR1 MNHNS and CDR2 SASEGT. Trimming removed 6 bases from V and 5 bases from J; junction bases left unmatched: 13. The CDR3 region is CASSHAGGSPHEQYF. CDR3 DNA: TGTGCCAGCAGCCATGCAGGGGGTTCTCCCCACGAGCAGTACTTC.

The chain employs TRBV5-1 and TRBJ2-7; 7 positions agree with TRBD2. The ends lost 4 bases at V and 5 bases at J; junction bases unmatched: 6. Germline V gene lookup returns CDR1 SGHRS and CDR2 YFSETQ. There are 13 residues in the CDR3. The CDR3: CASSPGRVNEQYF. The CDR3 nucleotides read TGCGCCAGCAGCCCGGGGAGGGTTAACGAGCAGTACTTC.